These T cell receptor beta chains were read from a single sample in a study of identical twins. TCRdb re-called the 5' RACE reads through MiXCR, storing one row per CDR3 protein. The data contain some 590,000 distinct CDR3 sequences, 9% to 10% of them singletons. This sample also appeared in a second study, on yellow fever vaccine responses in identical twins.

Sequenced sample: PBMCs. These receptor sequences come from a young woman in good health. Both conserved end residues are part of each CDR3. The order of the fields is clone size, D gene, J gene, V gene, CDR3 protein, CDR3 DNA. The D gene is left open where the match is weak. Size is omitted from some rows. Given values are once, few, many or a class for expanded clones.

many TRBD2 TRBJ2-1 TRBV6-9 CASSYSMGTAAGGLYNEQFF TGTGCCAGCAGTTATTCAATGGGGACTGCCGCGGGGGGGCTTTACAATGAGCAGTTCTTC
few NA TRBJ2-4 TRBV20-1 CSAWERGDIAKNIQYF TGCAGTGCGTGGGAGAGGGGGGATATAGCCAAAAACATTCAGTACTTC
few TRBD1 TRBJ1-4 TRBV7-9 CASSPPGQPNEKLFF TGTGCCAGCAGCCCCCCGGGACAGCCTAATGAAAAACTGTTTTTT
few NA TRBJ2-3 TRBV10-3 CAIRSGPVNTDTQYF TGTGCCATCCGGAGCGGCCCAGTAAACACAGATACGCAGTATTTT
few NA TRBJ2-7 TRBV7-8 CASSLTWGRGHEQYF TGTGCCAGCAGCTTAACTTGGGGCAGGGGCCACGAGCAGTACTTC
many TRBD1 TRBJ2-4 TRBV6-1 CASSASRGNIQYF TGTGCCAGCAGTGCCAGCAGGGGGAACATTCAGTACTTC
NA NA TRBJ2-3 TRBV10-1 CASNPGYTDTQYF TGCGCCAGCAACCCAGGGTACACAGATACGCAGTATTTT
few NA TRBJ2-2 TRBV6-5 CASSYIGSFGGELFF TGTGCCAGCAGTTACATCGGTAGCTTCGGCGGGGAGCTGTTTTTT
few NA TRBJ1-5 TRBV12-3/TRBV12-4 CASSPGSSNQPQHF TGTGCCAGCAGTCCAGGGAGTAGCAATCAGCCCCAGCATTTT
NA TRBD1 TRBJ1-2 TRBV5-1 CASSAGQADGYTF TGCGCCAGCAGCGCCGGACAGGCAGATGGCTACACCTTC
NA NA TRBJ2-7 TRBV29-1 CSVVRENNEQYF TGCAGCGTTGTTCGTGAGAATAACGAGCAGTACTTC
many NA TRBJ2-1 TRBV19 CASSMVSSSYNEQFF TGTGCCAGTAGTATGGTAAGCAGCTCCTACAATGAGCAGTTCTTC
NA NA TRBJ2-1 TRBV6-2/TRBV6-3 CASRPVLTGLIYNEQFF TGTGCCAGCAGACCGGTACTTACGGGACTTATATACAATGAGCAGTTCTTC
many NA TRBJ2-7 TRBV6-2/TRBV6-3 CASSYSNSYEQYF TGTGCCAGCAGTTACTCGAACAGCTACGAGCAGTACTTC
many NA TRBJ1-5 TRBV6-6 CASSYGVNQPQHF TGTGCCAGCAGTTACGGGGTCAATCAGCCCCAGCATTTT
NA NA TRBJ2-7 TRBV11-2 CASRPRSSYEQYF TGTGCCAGCAGACCAAGAAGCTCCTACGAGCAGTACTTC
many TRBD2 TRBJ2-3 TRBV7-6 CASSLALAGRSTDTQYF TGTGCCAGCAGCTTAGCGCTAGCGGGGCGGAGCACAGATACGCAGTATTTT
NA NA TRBJ2-5 TRBV5-1 CASGIGLAGETQYF TGCGCCAGCGGTATTGGCTTAGCCGGAGAGACCCAGTACTTC
NA TRBD1 TRBJ1-2 TRBV28 CASSRNGKTGTGGIYGYTF TGTGCCAGCAGCCGAAACGGAAAAACCGGGACAGGGGGAATCTATGGCTACACCTTC
NA NA TRBJ2-5 TRBV6-1 CASYSGAGETQYF TGTGCCAGCTACTCTGGTGCGGGAGAGACCCAGTACTTC
many NA TRBJ2-7 TRBV12-3/TRBV12-4 CASSFRPYYEQYF TGTGCCAGCAGTTTTCGACCCTACTACGAGCAGTACTTC
NA NA TRBJ2-1 TRBV28 CASSSGARPNEQFF TGTGCCAGCAGTTCGGGGGCCAGACCCAATGAGCAGTTCTTC
many TRBD2 TRBJ2-2 TRBV7-2 CASSSGLAGVAGELFF TGTGCCAGCAGCTCAGGACTAGCGGGAGTGGCCGGGGAGCTGTTTTTT
many NA TRBJ2-7 TRBV5-5 CASSLGWDSYEQYF TGTGCCAGCAGCTTAGGGTGGGACTCCTACGAGCAGTACTTC
NA TRBD2 TRBJ2-1 TRBV11-2 CASSSRGEAGPNNEQFF TGTGCCAGCAGCTCCCGGGGTGAAGCGGGACCTAACAATGAGCAGTTCTTC
NA NA TRBJ2-3 TRBV12-3/TRBV12-4 CAICSPDGAGGSLDTQYF TGTGCCATCTGTTCTCCCGACGGGGCCGGAGGTTCCCTAGATACGCAGTATTTT
NA TRBD1 TRBJ2-7 TRBV20-1 CSGRDRVSYEQYF TGCAGTGGAAGGGACAGGGTTTCCTACGAGCAGTACTTC
few TRBD1 TRBJ2-6 TRBV6-2/TRBV6-3 CASSYSRTGVYSGANVLTF TGTGCCAGCAGTTACTCGAGGACAGGGGTATACTCTGGGGCCAACGTCCTGACTTTC
few NA TRBJ2-1 TRBV6-5 CASSYPPGGEEQFF TGTGCCAGCAGCTACCCTCCGGGGGGCGAGGAGCAGTTCTTC
NA NA TRBJ2-5 TRBV11-3 CASSDGEETQYF TGTGCCAGCAGCGACGGGGAAGAGACCCAGTACTTC
NA TRBD2 TRBJ2-3 TRBV20-1 CRTMPVLAILQGTDTQYF TGCAGAACCATGCCGGTACTAGCGATTCTCCAGGGCACAGATACGCAGTATTTT
few NA TRBJ2-7 TRBV14 CASAPQGIYEQYF TGTGCCAGTGCCCCGCAGGGAATCTACGAGCAGTACTTC
many TRBD2 TRBJ2-1 TRBV5-1 CASRRVAGSYNEQFF TGCGCCAGCAGAAGAGTAGCGGGGAGCTACAATGAGCAGTTCTTC
NA NA TRBJ2-2 TRBV6-2/TRBV6-3 CASSHHGGELFF TGTGCCAGCAGCCACCACGGCGGGGAGCTGTTTTTT
NA NA TRBJ2-7 TRBV25-1 CASSEEDRRNEQYF TGTGCCAGCAGTGAAGAAGACAGGCGGAACGAGCAGTACTTC
many NA TRBJ2-3 TRBV20-1 CSARDLGVARVADTQYF TGCAGTGCTAGAGATCTGGGGGTAGCGAGAGTCGCAGATACGCAGTATTTT
NA NA TRBJ1-6 TRBV12-3/TRBV12-4 CASHQTGSKSPLHF TGTGCCAGCCACCAAACGGGGAGTAAGTCACCCCTCCACTTT
NA NA TRBJ2-7 TRBV11-2 CASSLFGTGYEQYF TGTGCCAGCAGCTTATTCGGCACTGGTTACGAGCAGTACTTC
many TRBD1 TRBJ2-7 TRBV28 CASSSGQGPPEQYF TGTGCCAGCAGTTCGGGACAGGGACCCCCCGAGCAGTACTTC
NA TRBD2 TRBJ2-1 TRBV10-3 CATISGANEQFF TGTGCCACCATTAGCGGGGCCAATGAGCAGTTCTTC